The source of this T cell receptor beta chain is a study of T cell repertoires in cytomegalovirus infection. TCRdb reprocessed the reads with MiXCR, giving one entry per CDR3 protein. The sample lists around 290,000 distinct CDR3 sequences, about 23% seen once, with about 15% in the top ten. The V gene lost 4 bases and the J gene lost 4 bases, with 17 bases spanning the gap. Germline V CDR1 and CDR2: SGHRS, YFSETQ. CDR3 length equals 15 residues. The material sequenced was PBMCs. The clonotype originates from a human donor in good health (CMV status not recorded). Some clones in this sample may be carry-over from other donors' samples. This chain links TRBV5-1 with TRBJ1-1, with D hard to call. CDR3 in DNA: TGCGCCAGCAGCCCCGCGGTAGGGCGGGCCACTGAAGCTTTCTTT. Translating it yields CASSPAVGRATEAFF.